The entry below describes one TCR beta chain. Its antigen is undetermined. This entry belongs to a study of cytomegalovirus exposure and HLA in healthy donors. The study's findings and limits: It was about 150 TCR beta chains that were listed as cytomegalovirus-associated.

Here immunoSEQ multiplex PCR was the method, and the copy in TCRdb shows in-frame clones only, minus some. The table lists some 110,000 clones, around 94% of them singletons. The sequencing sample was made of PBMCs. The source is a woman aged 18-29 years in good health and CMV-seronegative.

The CDR3 nucleotides are TGTGCCAGCAGTTTAAGGCCCGGGGGGACCGGGGAGCTGTTTTTT. It encodes CASSLRPGGTGELFF. V gene TRBV27 combines with J gene TRBJ2-2; the match to TRBD2 covers 7 bases. V lost 2 bases and J lost 5; bases outside the gene matches: 5. The CDR3 is made up of 15 amino acids. The germline gives CDR1 MNHEY, CDR2 SMNVEV (reference sequence).